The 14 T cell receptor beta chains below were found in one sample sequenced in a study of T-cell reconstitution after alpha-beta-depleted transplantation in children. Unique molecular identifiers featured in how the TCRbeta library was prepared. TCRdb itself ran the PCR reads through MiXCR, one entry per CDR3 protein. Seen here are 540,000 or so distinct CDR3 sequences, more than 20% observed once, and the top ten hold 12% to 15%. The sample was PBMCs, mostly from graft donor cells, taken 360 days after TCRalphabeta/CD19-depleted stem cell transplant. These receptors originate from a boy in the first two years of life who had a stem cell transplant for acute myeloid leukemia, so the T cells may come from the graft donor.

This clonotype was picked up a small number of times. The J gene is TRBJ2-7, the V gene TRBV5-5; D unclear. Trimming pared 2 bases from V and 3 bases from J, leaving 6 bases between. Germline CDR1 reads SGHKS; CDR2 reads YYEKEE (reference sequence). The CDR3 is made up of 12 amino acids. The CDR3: CASSFQDYEQYF. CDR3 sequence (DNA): TGTGCCAGCAGCTTTCAGGACTACGAGCAGTACTTC.

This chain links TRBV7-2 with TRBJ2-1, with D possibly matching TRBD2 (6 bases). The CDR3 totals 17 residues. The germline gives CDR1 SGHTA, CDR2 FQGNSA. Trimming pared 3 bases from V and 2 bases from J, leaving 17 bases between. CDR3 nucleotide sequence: TGTGCCAGCAGCTTCCCCCTCGGCGGGGCACCCTACAATGAGCAGTTCTTC. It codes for CASSFPLGGAPYNEQFF.

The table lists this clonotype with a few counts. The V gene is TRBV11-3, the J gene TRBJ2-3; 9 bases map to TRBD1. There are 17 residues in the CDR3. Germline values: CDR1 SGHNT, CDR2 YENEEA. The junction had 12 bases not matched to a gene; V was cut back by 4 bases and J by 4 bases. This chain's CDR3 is CASSSARDREAADTQYF. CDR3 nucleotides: TGTGCCAGCAGCTCAGCCCGGGACAGGGAAGCCGCAGATACGCAGTATTTT.

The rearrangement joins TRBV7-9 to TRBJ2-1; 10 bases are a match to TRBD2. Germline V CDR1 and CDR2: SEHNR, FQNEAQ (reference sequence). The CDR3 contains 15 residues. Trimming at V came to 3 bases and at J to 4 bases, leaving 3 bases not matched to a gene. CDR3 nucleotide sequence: TGTGCCAGCAGCTTTCCGGGACTAGCGTACAATGAGCAGTTCTTC. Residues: CASSFPGLAYNEQFF.

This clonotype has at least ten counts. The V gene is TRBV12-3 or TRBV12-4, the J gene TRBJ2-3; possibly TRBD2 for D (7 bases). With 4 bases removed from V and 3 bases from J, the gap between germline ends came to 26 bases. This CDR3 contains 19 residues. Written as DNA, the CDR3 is TGTGCCAGCAGTTGGACGTTAGAGGGGGGGGCTTCCCCGACAGATACGCAGTATTTT. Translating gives CASSWTLEGGASPTDTQYF.

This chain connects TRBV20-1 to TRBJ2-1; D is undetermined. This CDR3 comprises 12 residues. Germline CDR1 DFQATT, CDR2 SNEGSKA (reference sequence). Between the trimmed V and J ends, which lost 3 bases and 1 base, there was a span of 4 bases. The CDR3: CSASTSYNEQFF. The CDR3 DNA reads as TGCAGTGCTAGTACATCCTACAATGAGCAGTTCTTC.

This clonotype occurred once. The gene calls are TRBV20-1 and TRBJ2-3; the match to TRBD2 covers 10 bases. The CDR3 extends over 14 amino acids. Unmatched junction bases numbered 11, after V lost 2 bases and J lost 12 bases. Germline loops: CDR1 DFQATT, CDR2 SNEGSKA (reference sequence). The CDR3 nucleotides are TGCAGTGCTAGACCCCCCTCTAGCGGGGGAAACCAGTATTTT. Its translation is CSARPPSSGGNQYF.

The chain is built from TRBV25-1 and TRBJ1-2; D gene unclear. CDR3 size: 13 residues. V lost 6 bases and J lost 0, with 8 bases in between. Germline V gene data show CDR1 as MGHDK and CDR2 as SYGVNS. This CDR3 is CASRSGANYGYTF. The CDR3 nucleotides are TGTGCCAGCAGGTCGGGAGCTAACTATGGCTACACCTTC.

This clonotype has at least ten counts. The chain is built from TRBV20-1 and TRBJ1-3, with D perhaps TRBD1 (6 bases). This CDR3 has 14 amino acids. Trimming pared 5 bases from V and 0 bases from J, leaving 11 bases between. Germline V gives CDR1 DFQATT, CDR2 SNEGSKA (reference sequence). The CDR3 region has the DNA TGCAGTGCTGCTCCACAGGGCTCTGGAAACACCATATATTTT. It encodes CSAAPQGSGNTIYF.

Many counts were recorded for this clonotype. The CDR3 bases are TGCAGCGTTACCTACTCTGGGGCCAACGTCCTGACTTTC. Translation gives CSVTYSGANVLTF. The genes are TRBV29-1 and TRBJ2-6; D remains unclear. The V and J ends lost 5 bases and 0 bases respectively, with 5 bases between them. The CDR3 runs to 13 residues. Germline CDR1 and CDR2: SQVTM and ANQGSEA.

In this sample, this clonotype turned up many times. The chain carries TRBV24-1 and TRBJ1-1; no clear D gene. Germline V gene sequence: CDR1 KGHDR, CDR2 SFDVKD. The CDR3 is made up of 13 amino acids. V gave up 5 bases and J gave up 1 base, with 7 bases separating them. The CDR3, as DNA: TGTGCCACCAGTGGACCGTCGAACACTGAAGCTTTCTTT. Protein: CATSGPSNTEAFF.

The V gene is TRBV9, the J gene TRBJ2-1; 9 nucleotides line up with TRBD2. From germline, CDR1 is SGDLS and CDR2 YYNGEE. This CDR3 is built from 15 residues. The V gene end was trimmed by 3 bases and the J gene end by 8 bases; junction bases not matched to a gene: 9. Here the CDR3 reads CASSGLAGLVHEQFF. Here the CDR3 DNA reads TGTGCCAGCAGCGGCCTAGCGGGGCTCGTCCATGAGCAGTTCTTC.

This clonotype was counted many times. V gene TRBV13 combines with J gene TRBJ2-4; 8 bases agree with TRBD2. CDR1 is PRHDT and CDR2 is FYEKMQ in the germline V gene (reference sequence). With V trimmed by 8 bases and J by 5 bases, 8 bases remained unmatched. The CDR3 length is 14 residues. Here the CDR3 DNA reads TGTGCCAGCCGCCGGGGGGGTAGGGAAAACATTCAGTACTTC. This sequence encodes CASRRGGRENIQYF.

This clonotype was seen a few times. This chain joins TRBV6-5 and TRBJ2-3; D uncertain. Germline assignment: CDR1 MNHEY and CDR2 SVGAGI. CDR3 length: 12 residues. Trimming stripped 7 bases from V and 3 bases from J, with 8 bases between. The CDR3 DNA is TGTGCCAGCAAAAAAAGTACAGATACGCAGTATTTT. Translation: CASKKSTDTQYF.